The 9 T cell receptor beta chains reported below all come from one sample, sequenced in a study of T-cell memory formation after mild COVID-19. TCRdb redid the calling of the 5' RACE reads with MiXCR, one entry per CDR3 protein. This sample has 550,000 to 700,000 distinct CDR3 sequences, with approximately 19% found just once. Sequencing was carried out using PBMCs or a T cell subset sorted from them (not recorded which). These receptors all come from an adult woman who had mild COVID-19 (a few samples of this study predate the infection). Cell type and time point are not known.

This clonotype has only a few counts. This rearrangement joins TRBV23-1 to TRBJ2-1, with 16 positions matching TRBD2. TRBV23-1 is filed as an ORF, its function uncertain. The CDR3 runs 19 residues. J gave up 2 bases and V 4 bases, and 8 bases lay outside the gene matches. The CDR3 region is CASSPGLAGGSRTYNEQFF. The DNA for the CDR3 is TGCGCCAGCAGTCCGGGACTAGCGGGAGGGTCCAGGACCTACAATGAGCAGTTCTTC.

The J gene is TRBJ1-2, the V gene TRBV29-1; D ambiguous. Trimming took off 6 bases at V and 8 bases at J, with 10 bases between the two ends. The CDR3 spans 10 residues. Germline-derived CDR1 and CDR2 are SQVTM and ANQGSEA. Here the CDR3 DNA reads TGCAGCGTCCGGGAGGGCGGCTACACCTTC. It encodes CSVREGGYTF.

The chain joins TRBV3-1 to TRBJ1-1; 8 bases agree with TRBD1. From germline, CDR1 is LGHDT and CDR2 YNNKEL (reference sequence). This CDR3 is 17 amino acids long. Trimming took 0 bases from V and 11 from J; bases not matched to a gene: 17. The CDR3 spells CASSQDLTTNRWTGAFF. The CDR3 bases are TGTGCCAGCAGCCAAGATTTGACGACGAACCGCTGGACAGGGGCTTTCTTT. Based on the CDR3 plus reference TRBV3-1 and TRBJ1-1, the full variable domain is DTAVSQTPKYLVTQMGNDKSIKCEQNLGHDTMYWYKQDSKKFLKIMFSYNNKELIINETVPNRFSPKSPDKAHLNLHINSLELGDSAVYFCASSQDLTTNRWTGAFFGQGTRLTVV.

CDR3: CASSQVWGASYEQYF. For the CDR3, the DNA is TGTGCCAGCAGCCAAGTTTGGGGGGCATCCTACGAGCAGTACTTC. This chain joins TRBV4-2 and TRBJ2-7, with D perhaps being TRBD1 or TRBD2 (6 bases each). Germline V gives CDR1 LGHNA, CDR2 YNFKEQ. Trimming took off 1 base at V and 1 base at J, with 11 bases between the two ends. The CDR3 spans 15 residues.

This clonotype occurred a few times. The V gene is TRBV18, the J gene TRBJ2-7; 12 bases agree with TRBD1. Germline CDR1 and CDR2: KGHSH and LQKENI. The length of the CDR3 is 18 residues. The V segment lost 4 bases and the J segment 3 bases; nucleotides outside the gene matches: 13. The CDR3 loop is CASSLNQPGTGGGYEQYF. The CDR3 DNA is TGTGCCAGCTCACTAAATCAGCCCGGGACAGGGGGCGGCTACGAGCAGTACTTC.

V is TRBV12-3 or TRBV12-4 and J is TRBJ2-7; D is perhaps TRBD1 or TRBD2 (6 bases each). V was cut by 3 bases and J by 0 bases, with 15 bases left in between. CDR3 length: 16 residues. The CDR3, as DNA: TGTGCCAGCAGTTTGCCCCCGGGGGCAAGCTCCTACGAGCAGTACTTC. It yields the protein CASSLPPGASSYEQYF.

This CDR3 is CASSETVPGRVGQYF. The CDR3 DNA sequence: TGTGCCAGCTCAGAGACAGTCCCGGGACGGGTCGGGCAGTACTTC. The rearrangement links TRBV18 to TRBJ2-7, with D perhaps being TRBD1 or TRBD2 (5 bases each). Germline values: CDR1 KGHSH, CDR2 LQKENI. V was clipped by 5 bases and J by 9 bases, with 23 bases between them. CDR3 length: 15 amino acids.

This chain uses TRBV6-5 with TRBJ2-7; a possible D gene is TRBD2 (5 bases). CDR1 MNHEY and CDR2 SVGAGI come from the germline V gene. The CDR3 length is 12 residues. The V end lost 7 bases, the J end lost 7 bases, and 14 bases lay between the germline ends. CDR3 bases: TGTGCCAGCAACTACCCCCCGGGGGAGCAGTACTTC. Amino acids: CASNYPPGEQYF.

The table lists this clonotype with a count of one. This sequence joins TRBV24-1 and TRBJ2-7; 10 bases align to TRBD2. The germline V gene encodes CDR1 KGHDR and CDR2 SFDVKD. The CDR3 extends over 15 amino acids. With V trimmed by 4 bases and J by 4 bases, 6 bases remained unmatched. The CDR3 sequence is CATSDSGTSVYEQYF. CDR3 DNA: TGTGCCACCAGTGACTCCGGGACTAGCGTTTACGAGCAGTACTTC.